This TCR beta chain was found in a study of beta chain features in type 1 diabetes. Notes on the study in general: The study found moderately but significantly shorter TCRB CDR3s in all four CD4+ subsets of Type 1 diabetes patients.

The CDR3 spans 15 residues. Germline V gene data show CDR1 as SNHLY and CDR2 as FYNNEI. The V end lost 4 bases, the J end lost 0 bases, and 12 bases lay between the germline ends. Worth noting for this clone: The antigen is unknown.

Since all of the isolated RNA was reverse transcribed, expressed TCRB transcripts were what got sequenced. The repertoire was sequenced with immunoSEQ multiplex PCR; TCRdb's copy has only in-frame clones and lacks some. The sample carries around 260,000 clones, 20% to 25% recorded once. Material: naive CD4+ T cells from blood. The rearrangement uses TRBV2 and TRBJ1-1, with D tentatively TRBD1 (6 bases). The TCR was taken from a woman in her 30s with type 1 diabetes. This chain's CDR3 is CASSAQGPMNTEAFF. In DNA form, the CDR3 reads TGTGCCAGCAGTGCTCAGGGGCCTATGAACACTGAAGCTTTCTTT.